These T cell receptor beta chains were read from a single sample in a study of cytomegalovirus exposure and HLA in healthy donors. Only in-frame clones appear in the TCRdb table, and some are missing; sequencing was by immunoSEQ multiplex PCR. This sample yields about 140,000 clones, of which more than 60% are seen a single time; about 3.1% belongs to the top ten. Sequencing used PBMCs. These receptor sequences come from a man aged 35 to 55 in good health and CMV-seronegative. The CDR3 runs from the conserved cysteine through the conserved F or W. The order of the fields is clone size, D gene, J gene, V gene, CDR3 protein, CDR3 DNA. A D gene is named only where the DNA matches it firmly. Not all rows give a size; the values are once, few, many and, for expanded clones, a class.

few | TRBD1 | TRBJ2-1 | TRBV5-5 | CASSLRGDRNYNEQFF | TGTGCCAGCAGCTTGAGGGGGGACAGGAACTACAATGAGCAGTTCTTC
. | . | TRBJ2-7 | TRBV11-2 | CASSWLTGQGEQYF | TGTGCCAGCAGCTGGCTGACAGGTCAAGGCGAGCAGTACTTC
once | TRBD2 | TRBJ2-7 | TRBV28 | CASSLPLPGGSPSEQYF | TGTGCCAGCAGTTTACCCCTCCCGGGAGGGAGCCCATCCGAGCAGTACTTC
few | TRBD2 | TRBJ2-7 | TRBV4-1 | CASSQVTSVLYEQYF | TGCGCCAGCAGCCAAGTGACTAGCGTACTCTACGAGCAGTACTTC
. | . | TRBJ1-6 | TRBV28 | CASSLEGIISLTLHF | TGTGCCAGCAGTCTGGAGGGTATAATATCGCTCACCCTCCACTTT
. | TRBD1 | TRBJ2-7 | TRBV7-9 | CASSFGQAYEQYF | TGTGCCAGCAGCTTCGGACAGGCGTACGAGCAGTACTTC
. | . | TRBJ2-5 | TRBV5-6 | CASRRTVVEETQYF | TGTGCCAGCAGACGGACTGTGGTGGAAGAGACCCAGTACTTC
. | . | TRBJ2-7 | TRBV23-1 | CASSPSYEQYF | TGCGCCAGCAGTCCCAGTTACGAGCAGTACTTC
few | . | TRBJ1-1 | TRBV6-4 | CASSKTGVNTEAFF | TGTGCCAGCTCTAAGACAGGCGTGAACACTGAAGCTTTCTTT
. | TRBD2 | TRBJ2-7 | TRBV13 | CASSVGLAGVYEQYF | TGTGCCAGCAGCGTCGGACTAGCGGGGGTCTACGAGCAGTACTTC
. | TRBD1 | TRBJ1-2 | TRBV6-6 | CASSFLRGPNYGYTF | TGTGCCAGCAGTTTCCTGAGGGGGCCAAACTATGGCTACACCTTC
. | TRBD2 | TRBJ2-2 | TRBV5-6 | CASSFGLAGGSGELFF | TGTGCCAGCAGCTTTGGACTAGCGGGGGGGAGCGGGGAGCTGTTTTTT
. | TRBD1 | TRBJ2-2 | TRBV9 | CASSASGTGGSGELFF | TGTGCCAGCAGCGCTTCCGGGACAGGGGGCTCCGGGGAGCTGTTTTTT
. | TRBD2 | TRBJ2-5 | TRBV5-6 | CASRAGTSSFQETQYF | TGTGCCAGCAGAGCCGGGACTAGTTCTTTCCAAGAGACCCAGTACTTC
. | . | TRBJ1-6 | TRBV27 | CASRITGLNSPLHF | TGTGCCAGCAGGATAACAGGGCTCAATTCACCCCTCCACTTT
. | . | TRBJ2-7 | TRBV5-1 | CASSLDRPDYEQYF | TGCGCCAGCAGCTTGGACAGGCCTGATTACGAGCAGTACTTC
. | . | TRBJ2-2 | TRBV4-1 | CASSRPEGTGELFF | TGCGCCAGCAGCCGCCCCGAGGGCACCGGGGAGCTGTTTTTT
. | TRBD2 | TRBJ2-3 | TRBV5-1 | CASSLAGGPPDTQYF | TGCGCCAGCAGCCTAGCGGGGGGGCCCCCAGATACGCAGTATTTT
. | . | TRBJ1-1 | TRBV28 | CASSFRGFRGTEAFF | TGTGCCAGCAGTTTTAGGGGCTTCCGAGGCACTGAAGCTTTCTTT
. | TRBD1 | TRBJ1-6 | TRBV18 | CASSPTMDRGGSPLHF | TGTGCCAGCTCACCGACGATGGACAGGGGGGGTTCACCCCTCCACTTT
few | TRBD1 | TRBJ2-7 | TRBV11-3 | CASSLGQSSYEQYF | TGTGCCAGCAGCCTGGGACAGAGCTCCTACGAGCAGTACTTC
. | TRBD1 | TRBJ1-1 | TRBV7-6 | CASSLGDRGSEAFF | TGTGCCAGCAGCTTAGGGGACAGGGGTTCTGAAGCTTTCTTT
few | TRBD1 | TRBJ1-5 | TRBV6-1 | CASSEFSWDGQGTQPQHF | TGTGCCAGCAGTGAATTTAGTTGGGACGGACAGGGAACTCAGCCCCAGCATTTT
. | TRBD1 | TRBJ1-5 | TRBV13 | CASSLRQGYSNQPQHF | TGTGCCAGCAGCTTACGACAGGGATATAGCAATCAGCCCCAGCATTTT
. | . | TRBJ2-7 | TRBV29-1 | CSVVRGPYEQYF | TGCAGCGTTGTGCGGGGGCCTTACGAGCAGTACTTC
. | TRBD1 | TRBJ2-5 | TRBV29-1 | CSARTGQETQYF | TGCAGCGCTCGGACAGGGCAAGAGACCCAGTACTTC
. | . | TRBJ1-2 | TRBV5-4 | CASSLAQGSHYGYTF | TGTGCCAGCAGCTTGGCCCAGGGCTCGCACTATGGCTACACCTTC
. | . | TRBJ1-5 | TRBV5-1 | CASSLVGPHQPQHF | TGCGCCAGCAGCTTGGTGGGGCCGCATCAGCCCCAGCATTTT
. | TRBD1 | TRBJ2-7 | TRBV28 | CASSTRQGAYEQYF | TGTGCCAGCAGTACCCGGCAGGGGGCGTACGAGCAGTACTTC
. | . | TRBJ2-1 | TRBV18 | CASSPTDEQFF | TGTGCCAGCTCACCCACGGATGAGCAGTTCTTC
. | . | TRBJ1-2 | TRBV7-2 | CASSLNWDISYGYTF | TGTGCCAGCAGCCTAAACTGGGACATATCCTATGGCTACACCTTC
once | TRBD1 | TRBJ2-4 | TRBV7-9 | CASSLQKQGGNIQYF | TGTGCCAGCAGCTTACAGAAACAGGGGGGAAACATTCAGTACTTC
. | TRBD1 | TRBJ1-2 | TRBV6-1 | CASSENRGYGYTF | TGTGCCAGCAGTGAGAACAGGGGATATGGCTACACCTTC
. | . | TRBJ1-5 | TRBV7-2 | CASSFLGSNQPQHF | TGTGCCAGCAGCTTCCTAGGTAGCAATCAGCCCCAGCATTTT
. | TRBD1 | TRBJ1-3 | TRBV5-4 | CASSFPSGTGASGNTIYF | TGTGCCAGCAGCTTCCCCTCCGGGACAGGGGCCTCTGGAAACACCATATATTTT
. | TRBD1 | TRBJ1-4 | TRBV30 | CAWTSPGQGGEKLFF | TGTGCCTGGACCTCTCCGGGACAGGGAGGTGAAAAACTGTTTTTT
. | . | TRBJ2-5 | TRBV5-1 | CASSTAGKHQETQYF | TGCGCCAGCAGTACGGCAGGGAAGCACCAAGAGACCCAGTACTTC